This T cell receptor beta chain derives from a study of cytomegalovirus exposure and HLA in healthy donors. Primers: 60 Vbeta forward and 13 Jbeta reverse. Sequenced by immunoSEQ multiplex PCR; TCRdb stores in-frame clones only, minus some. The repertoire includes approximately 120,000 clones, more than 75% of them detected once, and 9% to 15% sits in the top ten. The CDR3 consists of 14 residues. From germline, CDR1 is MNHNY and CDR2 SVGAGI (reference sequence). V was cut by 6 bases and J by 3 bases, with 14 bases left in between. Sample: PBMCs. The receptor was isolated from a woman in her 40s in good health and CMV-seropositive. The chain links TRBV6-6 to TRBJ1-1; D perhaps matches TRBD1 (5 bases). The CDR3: CASSAWGGDTEAFF. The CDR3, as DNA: TGTGCCAGCAGCGCTTGGGGGGGGGACACTGAAGCTTTCTTT.